This T cell receptor beta chain was obtained from a study of blood T cell repertoires in COVID-19. The overall study: T cells, B-cell-depleted T cells, or PBMCs supplied cDNA or gDNA.

Libraries were prepared by immunoSEQ multiplex PCR; TCRdb keeps only in-frame clonotypes and omits some of them. The repertoire holds about 410,000 clones, with 90% as singletons. V was clipped by 0 bases and J by 8 bases; unmatched bases: 10. Germline-derived CDR1 and CDR2 are SGHNT and YYREEE (reference sequence). This CDR3 contains 15 residues. Residents of approximately 25 US areas, aged about 18 to 89 years, made up the participants. Symptom resolution, clearance, or two negative PCRs marked the recovered donors of Cohort 3. The sequence came from a man younger than 35 who had recovered from COVID-19. The chain is built from TRBV5-4 and TRBJ1-2, with TRBD1 matching 7 bases. Sequencing was carried out using PBMCs or T cells enriched from blood (not recorded which). The CDR3 here is CASSLVGRGLKGYTF. The CDR3 DNA is TGTGCCAGCAGCTTGGTAGGCAGGGGGTTGAAAGGCTACACCTTC.